Below, 27 T cell receptor beta chains from the same sample are listed, as sequenced in a study of T cell responses to AZD1222 COVID-19 vaccine. Sequenced by immunoSEQ multiplex PCR; TCRdb stores in-frame clones only, minus some. Of over 85,000 clones detected, approximately 90% appear once; the ten largest clones hold about 7.8%. The sequenced sample was peripheral blood, obtained on day 0 of AZD1222 vaccination. The receptors shown here come from an adult in good health.

The genes are TRBV28 and TRBJ1-4; weak D call: TRBD1 (6 bases). Germline assignment: CDR1 MDHEN and CDR2 SYDVKM. V was pared by 2 bases and J by 10 bases, with 14 bases between. The CDR3 length is 14 residues. DNA of the CDR3: TGTGCCAGCAGTTTAGGGGGGACAACGGCAAAACTGTTTTTT. Amino acid sequence: CASSLGGTTAKLFF.

V and J are TRBV12-3 or TRBV12-4 and TRBJ1-5; no reliable D call. Trimming shortened V by 3 bases and J by 5 bases, and 8 bases separated the two germline ends. This CDR3 region has 13 residues. The CDR3 loop reads CASSFGEDQPQHF. CDR3 DNA sequence: TGTGCCAGCAGTTTCGGGGAAGATCAGCCCCAGCATTTT.

This chain joins TRBV6-1 and TRBJ1-2; no reliable D call. The germline V gene has CDR1 MNHNS and CDR2 SASEGT. CDR3 size: 12 residues. Trimming cost V 2 bases and J 4 bases, with 5 bases left between them. The CDR3 spells CASSEQFYGYTF. The CDR3 DNA sequence: TGTGCCAGCAGTGAACAGTTCTATGGCTACACCTTC.

This clone was observed once. The chain has TRBV9 and TRBJ2-2; D gene uncertain. With 0 bases removed from V and 0 bases from J, the gap between germline ends came to 3 bases. In germline, CDR1 is SGDLS, CDR2 YYNGEE. The CDR3 length is 14 residues. CDR3 in amino acids: CASSVVSNTGELFF. The CDR3 DNA follows: TGTGCCAGCAGCGTAGTATCGAACACCGGGGAGCTGTTTTTT.

The chain is built from TRBV27 and TRBJ2-5; perhaps TRBD1 as D (6 bases). Germline V CDR1 and CDR2: MNHEY, SMNVEV (reference sequence). The CDR3 extends over 13 amino acids. The V end was cut by 6 bases, the J end by 1 base, with 9 bases between. CDR3 in amino acids: CASRGHLQETQYF. CDR3 nucleotides: TGTGCCAGCAGGGGACACCTCCAAGAGACCCAGTACTTC.

The rearrangement joins TRBV5-1 to TRBJ2-7; 10 nucleotides agree with TRBD1. V gave up 2 bases and J gave up 7 bases; unmatched junction bases: 9. The CDR3 is 15 residues long. The V gene's germline CDR1 is SGHRS and CDR2 YFSETQ. CDR3 sequence: CASSFEGQGTREQYF. CDR3 sequence (DNA): TGCGCCAGCAGCTTTGAGGGACAGGGGACGAGGGAGCAGTACTTC.

V is TRBV6-1 and J is TRBJ1-2, with D hard to call. Germline V gene data show CDR1 as MNHNS and CDR2 as SASEGT. Deletions cut 0 bases from V and 7 bases from J, with 3 bases between. This CDR3 spans 11 amino acids. The CDR3 region is CASSEASGYTF. CDR3 DNA sequence: TGTGCCAGCAGTGAAGCTAGTGGCTACACCTTC.

The V call is TRBV2, the J call TRBJ2-5; D not resolved. The ends were cut back, 4 bases at V and 1 base at J, with 10 bases in the middle. Germline V lookup: CDR1 SNHLY, CDR2 FYNNEI. The CDR3 totals 14 residues. The CDR3 reads CASSALTVQETQYF. The CDR3 coding sequence is TGTGCCAGCAGTGCTCTCACCGTCCAAGAGACCCAGTACTTC.

The chain is built from TRBV27 and TRBJ1-1, with TRBD1 identical over 9 bases. The CDR3 consists of 15 residues. The junction had 10 bases not matched to a gene; V was cut back by 6 bases and J by 5 bases. Germline V gene sequence: CDR1 MNHEY, CDR2 SMNVEV (reference sequence). The CDR3 DNA sequence: TGTGCCAGCAGCCCCAGACAGGGGGTAAGGACTGAAGCTTTCTTT. Residues: CASSPRQGVRTEAFF.

This chain connects TRBV5-4 to TRBJ1-5, with 9 positions matching TRBD1. The CDR3 is made up of 15 amino acids. Germline V gene sequence: CDR1 SGHNT, CDR2 YYREEE (reference sequence). J gave up 5 bases and V 4 bases, and 7 bases lay outside the gene matches. For the CDR3, the DNA is TGTGCCAGCAGCATCAACAGGGGGCTCGATCAGCCCCAGCATTTT. The encoded protein is CASSINRGLDQPQHF.

The DNA of the CDR3 is TGTGCCAGCAGCCAAGTGTCCTTATACAATGAGCAGTTCTTC. Its translation is CASSQVSLYNEQFF. The chain recombines TRBV14 with TRBJ2-1; D is undetermined. This CDR3 is built from 14 residues. Trimming took 1 base from V and 4 from J, leaving 8 bases between them. Germline values: CDR1 SGHDN, CDR2 FVKESK.

The rearrangement links TRBV5-6 to TRBJ2-3; D is uncertain. CDR3 length: 12 amino acids. Trimming stripped 1 base from V and 2 bases from J, with 2 bases between. Germline V lookup: CDR1 SGHDT, CDR2 YYEEEE. The CDR3 region has the DNA TGTGCCAGCAGCTTGAACACAGATACGCAGTATTTT. Protein: CASSLNTDTQYF.

V usage is TRBV30 and J usage is TRBJ2-5, with 8 bases matching TRBD2. Germline assignment: CDR1 GTSNPN and CDR2 SVGIG (reference sequence). This CDR3 comprises 16 residues. With 1 base clipped from V and 2 bases from J, the junction kept 9 bases outside the gene matches. CDR3 coding DNA: TGTGCCTGGAGTGGGCCGGGGACTAGACATCAAGAGACCCAGTACTTC. It translates to CAWSGPGTRHQETQYF.

The table lists this clone with a few counts. The chain links TRBV9 to TRBJ2-7, with 8 bases lining up with TRBD1. This CDR3 comprises 14 residues. Germline values: CDR1 SGDLS, CDR2 YYNGEE. The ends lost 4 bases at V and 0 bases at J; junction bases unmatched: 3. This chain's CDR3 is CASSPGTGSYEQYF. The CDR3 coding sequence is TGTGCCAGCAGCCCCGGGACAGGCTCCTACGAGCAGTACTTC.

The CDR3 is CASSLGHKETQYF. As DNA, the CDR3 is TGTGCCAGCAGCTTGGGACATAAAGAGACCCAGTACTTC. The J gene is TRBJ2-5, the V gene TRBV7-2, with D possibly TRBD1 on 6 matching bases. This CDR3 is 13 amino acids long. Trimming stripped 3 bases from V and 3 bases from J, with 8 bases between. Germline loops: CDR1 SGHTA, CDR2 FQGNSA.

The rearrangement joins TRBV6-1 to TRBJ1-1; no reliable D call. Trimming stripped 3 bases from V and 0 bases from J, with 8 bases between. Germline CDR1 is MNHNS and CDR2 is SASEGT. This CDR3 spans 14 amino acids. CDR3 in amino acids: CASSDLVMNTEAFF. The CDR3 DNA follows: TGTGCCAGCAGTGATTTGGTTATGAACACTGAAGCTTTCTTT.

This chain uses TRBV7-9 with TRBJ1-3, with a weak D call TRBD1 (6 bases). The germline V gene encodes CDR1 SEHNR and CDR2 FQNEAQ (reference sequence). The CDR3 is made up of 13 amino acids. The V gene lost 6 bases and the J gene lost 3 bases, with 9 bases spanning the gap. This CDR3 is CASRPGVGNTIYF. CDR3 DNA: TGTGCCAGCAGGCCAGGGGTTGGAAACACCATATATTTT.

V is TRBV7-2 and J is TRBJ2-1; D possibly corresponds to TRBD1 (8 bases). From germline, CDR1 is SGHTA and CDR2 FQGNSA. CDR3 length equals 15 residues. Trimming left V 2 bases short and J 4 bases short, with 12 bases between. Here the CDR3 reads CASSLRGDRYNEQFF. CDR3 sequence (DNA): TGTGCCAGCAGCTTACGGGGGGACAGGTACAATGAGCAGTTCTTC.

This chain connects TRBV7-9 to TRBJ1-1; perhaps TRBD1 as D (5 bases). Germline V lookup: CDR1 SEHNR, CDR2 FQNEAQ (reference sequence). V dropped 5 bases and J dropped 0 bases, with 13 bases sitting between them. The CDR3 sequence is 15 residues long. Here the CDR3 reads CASSPGHLMNTEAFF. CDR3 nucleotides: TGTGCCAGCAGCCCTGGACACCTCATGAACACTGAAGCTTTCTTT.

The V gene is TRBV7-8, the J gene TRBJ1-1; TRBD1 might be the D (5 bases). Germline lookup yields CDR1 SGHVS and CDR2 FQNEAQ. This CDR3 region has 14 residues. V lost 3 bases to trimming and J lost 3 bases, with 11 bases between them. CDR3 coding DNA: TGTGCCAGCAGCTTTTGGGACCTGCACACTGAAGCTTTCTTT. It encodes CASSFWDLHTEAFF.

This clone was observed a single time. The rearrangement links TRBV24-1 to TRBJ1-5; D is perhaps TRBD1 (6 bases). The V and J ends lost 5 bases and 8 bases respectively, with 12 bases between them. The CDR3 length is 13 residues. The germline gives CDR1 KGHDR, CDR2 SFDVKD. The CDR3 spells CATSAGGLEPQHF. In DNA form, the CDR3 reads TGTGCCACCAGTGCGGGGGGCCTGGAGCCCCAGCATTTT.

This chain connects TRBV7-9 to TRBJ2-3, with 8 bases identical to TRBD1. This CDR3 has 11 amino acids. CDR1 is SEHNR, CDR2 FQNEAQ, per germline (reference sequence). V lost 6 bases and J lost 10; bases outside the gene matches: 3. CDR3 amino acids: CASRGQEAQYF. As DNA, the CDR3 is TGTGCCAGCAGGGGACAGGAGGCGCAGTATTTT.

The rearrangement links TRBV27 to TRBJ2-7; possible D gene TRBD2, 5 bases. Germline V lookup: CDR1 MNHEY, CDR2 SMNVEV (reference sequence). Trimming pared 2 bases from V and 7 bases from J, leaving 12 bases between. CDR3 length: 13 residues. CDR3 nucleotide sequence: TGTGCCAGCAGTTTAGCCCCCAGAGGGGAGCAGTACTTC. Amino acids: CASSLAPRGEQYF.

The chain has TRBV7-8 and TRBJ2-7, with D possibly TRBD2 on 5 matching bases. The V gene lost 4 bases and the J gene lost 5 bases, with 6 bases spanning the gap. Germline V gene sequence: CDR1 SGHVS, CDR2 FQNEAQ. The CDR3 has 11 amino acids. Here the CDR3 reads CASSSSHEQYF. The CDR3 DNA follows: TGTGCCAGCAGCTCTAGCCACGAGCAGTACTTC.

The chain combines TRBV19 with TRBJ1-5; D uncertain. Germline CDR1 reads LNHDA; CDR2 reads SQIVND (reference sequence). V was clipped by 5 bases and J by 0 bases, with 8 bases between them. The CDR3 has 14 residues. The CDR3: CASSFGYSNQPQHF. The CDR3, as DNA: TGTGCCAGTAGTTTCGGGTATAGCAATCAGCCCCAGCATTTT. Using reference TRBV19 and TRBJ1-5 for the parts outside the CDR3, the full variable domain is DGGITQSPKYLFRKEGQNVTLSCEQNLNHDAMYWYRQDPGQGLRLIYYSQIVNDFQKGDIAEGYSVSREKKESFPLTVTSAQKNPTAFYLCASSFGYSNQPQHFGDGTRLSIL.

The genes are TRBV7-2 and TRBJ1-5; TRBD1 matches at 10 bases. CDR1 is SGHTA and CDR2 is FQGNSA in the germline V gene. Trimming took 3 bases from V and 4 from J; bases not matched to a gene: 9. This CDR3 has 17 residues. CDR3 amino acids: CASSFTLWTGGNQPQHF. The CDR3 nucleotides are TGTGCCAGCAGCTTCACCCTCTGGACAGGGGGGAATCAGCCCCAGCATTTT.

The V call is TRBV4-2, the J call TRBJ1-5; 9 positions match TRBD1. This CDR3 has 15 residues. Germline values: CDR1 LGHNA, CDR2 YNFKEQ. V dropped 2 bases and J dropped 6; count of bases not matched to a gene: 5. In DNA form, the CDR3 reads TGTGCCAGCAGCCAAATACAGGGGGCCGCTCAGCCCCAGCATTTT. This translates into CASSQIQGAAQPQHF.